This T cell receptor (beta chain) was recorded in a study of control samples from healthy donors and cancer patients (dated by TCRdb to the early 2020s). Cut back by 6 bases and 1 base, the V and J ends lie 9 bases apart. Spanning cysteine to phenylalanine, the CDR3 consists of 13 amino acids. The read is trimmed to its CDR3 DNA, 39 bases read in frame from base 1. Receptor libraries were prepared by the immunoSEQ multiplex PCR assay. TCRdb mirrors the immuneACCESS table, restricted to in-frame sequences. Some clones are absent from its copies; in checked studies, under half trace to an unresolved V gene, and the reason for the others is unknown. Recorded for this sample are over 200,000 clones; almost 85% of them occurred a single time. 13% of the sample is held by the ten biggest clonotypes. A note on this clone: Its antigen is not yet known. Base qualities are missing; no much larger clone stands one base away. At the DNA level, this CDR3 is encoded by other sequences in the same sample as well.

Sequencing used PBMCs. The V gene is TRBV12-3 or TRBV12-4 and the J gene is TRBJ1-1; no D gene call is confident. The TCR was taken from a woman aged 60 to 75 with lung cancer. The DNA reads as follows: TGTGCCAGCAGCCTCGGGTCGAACACTGAAGCTTTCTTT. Its translation reads: CASSLGSNTEAFF.